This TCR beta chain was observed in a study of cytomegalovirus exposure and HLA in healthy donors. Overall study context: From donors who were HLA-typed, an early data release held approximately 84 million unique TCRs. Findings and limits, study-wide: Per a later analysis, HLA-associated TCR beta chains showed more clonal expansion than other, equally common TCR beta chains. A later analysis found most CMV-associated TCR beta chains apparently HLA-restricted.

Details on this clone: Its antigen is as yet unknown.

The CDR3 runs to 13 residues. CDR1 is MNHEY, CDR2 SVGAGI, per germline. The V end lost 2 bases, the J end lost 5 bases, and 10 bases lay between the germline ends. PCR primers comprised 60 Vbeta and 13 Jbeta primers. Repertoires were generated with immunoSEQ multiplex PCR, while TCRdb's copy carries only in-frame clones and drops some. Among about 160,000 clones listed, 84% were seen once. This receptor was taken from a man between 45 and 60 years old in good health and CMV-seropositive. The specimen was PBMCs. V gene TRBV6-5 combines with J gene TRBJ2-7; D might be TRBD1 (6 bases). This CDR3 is CASSYPQGHEQYF. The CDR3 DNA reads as TGTGCCAGCAGTTACCCACAGGGACACGAGCAGTACTTC.